These T cell receptor beta chains were read from a single sample in a study of CD8 T cells in ankylosing spondylitis. TCRdb passed the 5' RACE reads through MiXCR, listing each CDR3 protein once. The table lists some 29,000 distinct CDR3 sequences, about 7% of them singletons. Sequencing was done on a sample of blood, either unsorted or a sorted T cell fraction (not recorded which). These receptors were obtained from a male donor with ankylosing spondylitis or in good health (not recorded which). The CDR3 runs from the conserved cysteine through the conserved F or W. D genes are given only for firm matches. The size entry is marked missing in some rows and otherwise reads once, few, many or a size class.

J | D | V | size | CDR3 | DNA
TRBJ2-4 | TRBD2 | TRBV7-2 | few | CASSSTSGKGNIQYF | TGTGCCAGCAGCTCCACTAGCGGGAAAGGAAACATTCAGTACTTC
TRBJ2-5 | TRBD2 | TRBV19 | few | CASSPPRASGSGETQYF | TGTGCCAGTAGTCCCCCTCGAGCTAGCGGGAGCGGGGAGACCCAGTACTTC
TRBJ2-7 | - | TRBV10-3 | many | CAISGTLDGYEQYF | TGTGCCATCAGTGGGACTCTGGACGGCTACGAGCAGTACTTC
TRBJ2-1 | - | TRBV7-2 | few | CASSSPWGDNEQFF | TGTGCCAGCAGCTCCCCTTGGGGGGACAATGAGCAGTTCTTC
TRBJ2-7 | - | TRBV12-3/TRBV12-4 | many | CASSQGEVGEQYF | TGTGCCAGCAGTCAGGGGGAGGTGGGCGAGCAGTACTTC
TRBJ2-7 | - | TRBV10-3 | few | CAISESVPGQQYF | TGTGCCATCAGTGAGTCGGTCCCGGGACAGCAGTACTTC
TRBJ1-5 | - | TRBV6-1 | many | CASSEGVYSNQPQHF | TGTGCCAGCAGTGAAGGCGTTTATAGCAATCAGCCCCAGCATTTT
TRBJ2-7 | TRBD2 | TRBV5-1 | many | CASSLALSGTTYEQYF | TGCGCCAGCAGCTTGGCCCTCAGCGGGACTACCTACGAGCAGTACTTC
TRBJ2-2 | TRBD2 | TRBV13 | - | CASSTQLAGVETAELFF | TGTGCCAGCAGCACCCAACTAGCGGGAGTGGAGACCGCGGAGCTGTTTTTT
TRBJ2-3 | TRBD1 | TRBV5-1 | many | CASSLLGQAVSTDTQYF | TGCGCCAGCAGCTTGCTTGGACAGGCGGTTAGCACAGATACGCAGTATTTT
TRBJ1-2 | - | TRBV3-1 | many | CASSLRQVNYGYTF | TGTGCCAGCAGCCTACGACAAGTAAACTATGGCTACACCTTC
TRBJ2-5 | TRBD1 | TRBV20-1 | many | CSARGQQETQYF | TGCAGTGCTAGGGGACAGCAAGAGACCCAGTACTTC
TRBJ2-7 | - | TRBV12-3/TRBV12-4 | many | CASSGAYEQYF | TGTGCCAGCAGCGGGGCCTACGAGCAGTACTTC
TRBJ2-1 | TRBD1 | TRBV6-6 | - | CASSYSTAGGPYNEQFF | TGTGCCAGCAGTTACTCGACTGCAGGGGGACCCTACAATGAGCAGTTCTTC
TRBJ2-1 | TRBD2 | TRBV7-2 | few | CASSLRLAGAREQFF | TGTGCCAGCAGCTTAAGACTAGCGGGAGCTCGTGAGCAGTTCTTC
TRBJ2-5 | - | TRBV7-9 | many | CASGAEETQYF | TGTGCCAGCGGGGCGGAAGAGACCCAGTACTTC
TRBJ1-3 | - | TRBV5-1 | many | CASSLGTEGNTIYF | TGCGCCAGCAGCTTGGGGACCGAAGGAAACACCATATATTTT
TRBJ2-4 | TRBD1 | TRBV6-5 | many | CASSKTGYLQYF | TGTGCCAGCAGTAAGACAGGGTATCTTCAGTACTTC